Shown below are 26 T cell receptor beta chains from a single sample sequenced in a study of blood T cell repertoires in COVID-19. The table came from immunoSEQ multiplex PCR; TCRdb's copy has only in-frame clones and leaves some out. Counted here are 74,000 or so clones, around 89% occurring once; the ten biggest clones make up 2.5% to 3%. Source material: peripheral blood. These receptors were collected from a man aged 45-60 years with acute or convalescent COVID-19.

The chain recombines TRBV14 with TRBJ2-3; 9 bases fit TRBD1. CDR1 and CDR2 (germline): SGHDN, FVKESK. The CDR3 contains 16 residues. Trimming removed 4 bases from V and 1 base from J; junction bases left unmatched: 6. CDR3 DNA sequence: TGTGCCAGCAGCCCGACAGGGGGATCAGGCACAGATACGCAGTATTTT. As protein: CASSPTGGSGTDTQYF.

The CDR3 bases are TGTGCCAGCAGCCAAGAGCAGCAGGGGGCCCGGGGCACTGAAGCTTTCTTT. Translated, it gives CASSQEQQGARGTEAFF. The chain carries TRBV14 and TRBJ1-1; 8 bases line up with TRBD1. Germline lookup yields CDR1 SGHDN and CDR2 FVKESK. The V and J ends lost 0 bases and 4 bases, in that order; junction bases with no gene match: 10. The length of the CDR3 is 17 residues. The whole variable domain, filled in from reference TRBV14 and TRBJ1-1, reads EAGVTQFPSHSVIEKGQTVTLRCDPISGHDNLYWYRRVMGKEIKFLLHFVKESKQDESGMPNNRFLAERTGGTYSTLKVQPAELEDSGVYFCASSQEQQGARGTEAFFGQGTRLTVV.

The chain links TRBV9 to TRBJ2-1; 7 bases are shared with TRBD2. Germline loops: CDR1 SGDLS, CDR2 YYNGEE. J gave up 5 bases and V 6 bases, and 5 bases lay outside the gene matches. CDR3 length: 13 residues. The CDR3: CASTGTTNNEQFF. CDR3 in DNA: TGTGCCAGCACCGGGACTACAAACAATGAGCAGTTCTTC.

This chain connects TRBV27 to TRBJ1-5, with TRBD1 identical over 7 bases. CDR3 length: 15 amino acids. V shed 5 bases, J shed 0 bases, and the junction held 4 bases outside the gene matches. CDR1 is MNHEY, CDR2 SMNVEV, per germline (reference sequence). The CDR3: CASSLRDSSNQPQHF. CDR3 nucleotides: TGTGCCAGCAGTCTCCGGGACAGTAGCAATCAGCCCCAGCATTTT.

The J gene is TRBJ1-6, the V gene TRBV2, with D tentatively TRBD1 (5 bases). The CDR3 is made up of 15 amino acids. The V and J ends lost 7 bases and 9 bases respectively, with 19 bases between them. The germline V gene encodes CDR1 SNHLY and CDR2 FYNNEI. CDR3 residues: CASMSLYGASSPLHF. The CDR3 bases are TGTGCCAGCATGAGTCTCTATGGGGCTAGTTCACCCCTCCACTTT. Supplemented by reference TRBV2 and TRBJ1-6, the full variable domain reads EPEVTQTPSHQVTQMGQEVILRCVPISNHLYFYWYRQILGQKVEFLVSFYNNEISEKSEIFDDQFSVERPDGSNFTLKIRSTKLEDSAMYFCASMSLYGASSPLHFGNGTRLTVT.

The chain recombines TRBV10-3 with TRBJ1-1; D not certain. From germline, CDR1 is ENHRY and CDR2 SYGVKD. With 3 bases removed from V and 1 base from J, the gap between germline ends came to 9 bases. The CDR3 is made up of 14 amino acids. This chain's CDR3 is CAISDLRKNTEAFF. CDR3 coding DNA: TGTGCCATCAGTGATCTAAGAAAGAACACTGAAGCTTTCTTT.

CDR3 sequence: CATSRGGNYGYTF. The CDR3 nucleotides are TGTGCCACCAGCAGGGGGGGGAACTATGGCTACACCTTC. The V and J genes are TRBV15 and TRBJ1-2, with D possibly TRBD1 on 5 matching bases. Germline loops: CDR1 LNHNV, CDR2 YYDKDF (reference sequence). Trimming took 3 bases from V and 2 from J, leaving 7 bases between them. The CDR3 is 13 residues long.

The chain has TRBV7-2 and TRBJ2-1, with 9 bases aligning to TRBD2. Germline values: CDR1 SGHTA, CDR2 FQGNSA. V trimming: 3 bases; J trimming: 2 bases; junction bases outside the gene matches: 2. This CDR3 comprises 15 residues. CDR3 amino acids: CASSFGTSTYNEQFF. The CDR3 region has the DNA TGTGCCAGCAGCTTCGGGACTAGCACCTACAATGAGCAGTTCTTC.

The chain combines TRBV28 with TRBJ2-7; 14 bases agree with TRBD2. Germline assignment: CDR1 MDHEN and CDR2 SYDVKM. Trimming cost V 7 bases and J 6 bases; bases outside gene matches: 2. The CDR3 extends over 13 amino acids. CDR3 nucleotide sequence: TGTGCCAGCACGACTAGCGGGAGGGGCGAGCAGTACTTC. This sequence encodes CASTTSGRGEQYF. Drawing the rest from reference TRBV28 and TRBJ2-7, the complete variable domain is DVKVTQSSRYLVKRTGEKVFLECVQDMDHENMFWYRQDPGLGLRLIYFSYDVKMKEKGDIPEGYSVSREKKERFSLILESASTNQTSMYLCASTTSGRGEQYFGPGTRLTVT.

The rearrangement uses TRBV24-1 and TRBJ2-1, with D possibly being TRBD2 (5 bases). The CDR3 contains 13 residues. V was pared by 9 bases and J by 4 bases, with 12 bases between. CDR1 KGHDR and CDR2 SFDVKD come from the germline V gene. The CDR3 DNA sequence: TGTGCCACCGGGGATAGCGCATACAATGAGCAGTTCTTC. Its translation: CATGDSAYNEQFF.

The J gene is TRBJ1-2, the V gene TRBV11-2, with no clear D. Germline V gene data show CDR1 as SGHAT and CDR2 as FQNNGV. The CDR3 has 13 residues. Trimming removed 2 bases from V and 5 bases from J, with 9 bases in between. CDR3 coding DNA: TGTGCCAGCAGCTTAACCGAGGGATATGGCTACACCTTC. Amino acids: CASSLTEGYGYTF.

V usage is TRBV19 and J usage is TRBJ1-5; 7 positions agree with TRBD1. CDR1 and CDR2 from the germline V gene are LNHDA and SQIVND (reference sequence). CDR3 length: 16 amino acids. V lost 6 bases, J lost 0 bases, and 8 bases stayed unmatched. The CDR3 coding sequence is TGTGCCAGTAGGCAACAGGGACAGTCTAGCAATCAGCCCCAGCATTTT. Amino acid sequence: CASRQQGQSSNQPQHF.

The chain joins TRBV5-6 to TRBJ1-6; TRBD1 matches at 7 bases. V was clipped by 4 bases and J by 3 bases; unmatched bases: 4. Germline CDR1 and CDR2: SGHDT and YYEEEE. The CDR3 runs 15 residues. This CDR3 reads CASSLGQNYNSPLHF. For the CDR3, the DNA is TGTGCCAGCAGCCTGGGACAGAACTATAATTCACCCCTCCACTTT.

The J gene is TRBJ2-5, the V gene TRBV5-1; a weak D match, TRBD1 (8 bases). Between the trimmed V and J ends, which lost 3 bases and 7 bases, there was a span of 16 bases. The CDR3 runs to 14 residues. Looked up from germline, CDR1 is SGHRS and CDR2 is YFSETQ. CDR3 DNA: TGCGCCAGCAGCTCCCGGACAGGGAGGGCGACCCAGTACTTC. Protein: CASSSRTGRATQYF.

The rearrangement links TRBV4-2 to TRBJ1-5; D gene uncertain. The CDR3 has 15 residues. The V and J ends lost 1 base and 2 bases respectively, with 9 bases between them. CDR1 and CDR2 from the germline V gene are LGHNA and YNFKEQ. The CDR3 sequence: CASSQVAQGNQPQHF. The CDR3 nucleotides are TGTGCCAGCAGCCAAGTTGCGCAAGGCAATCAGCCCCAGCATTTT.

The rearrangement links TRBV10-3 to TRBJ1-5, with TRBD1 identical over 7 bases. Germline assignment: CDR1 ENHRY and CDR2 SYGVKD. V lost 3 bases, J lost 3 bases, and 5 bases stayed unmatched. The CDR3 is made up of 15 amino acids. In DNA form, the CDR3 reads TGTGCCATCAGTGAAGGACAGGCGATCAATCAGCCCCAGCATTTT. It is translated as CAISEGQAINQPQHF.

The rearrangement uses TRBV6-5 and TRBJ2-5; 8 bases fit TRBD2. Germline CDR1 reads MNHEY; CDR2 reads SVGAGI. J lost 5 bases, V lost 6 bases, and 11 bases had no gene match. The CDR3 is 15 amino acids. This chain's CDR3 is CASRPGLGYLETQYF. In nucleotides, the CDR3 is TGTGCCAGCAGACCGGGACTAGGATATTTGGAGACCCAGTACTTC.

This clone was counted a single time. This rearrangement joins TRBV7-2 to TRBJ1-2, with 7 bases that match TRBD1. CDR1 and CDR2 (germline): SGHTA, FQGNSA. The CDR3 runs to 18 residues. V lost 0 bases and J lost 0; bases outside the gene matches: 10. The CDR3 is CASSLAPSGGSTNYGYTF. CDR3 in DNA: TGTGCCAGCAGCTTAGCCCCCTCAGGGGGGTCAACTAACTATGGCTACACCTTC.

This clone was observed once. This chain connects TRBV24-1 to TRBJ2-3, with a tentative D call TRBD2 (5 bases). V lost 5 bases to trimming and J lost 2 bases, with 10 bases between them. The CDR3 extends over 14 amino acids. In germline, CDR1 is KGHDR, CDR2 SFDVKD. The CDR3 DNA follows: TGTGCCACCAGTGTGGTCGGGAACACAGATACGCAGTATTTT. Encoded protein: CATSVVGNTDTQYF.

This CDR3 reads CASSIGDRGRNEQFF. The CDR3 DNA is TGCGCCAGCAGCATAGGGGACAGGGGTCGGAATGAGCAGTTCTTC. The gene calls are TRBV5-1 and TRBJ2-1, with 10 bases fitting TRBD1. This CDR3 contains 15 residues. Germline CDR1 and CDR2: SGHRS and YFSETQ. Trimming at V came to 4 bases and at J to 7 bases, leaving 8 bases not matched to a gene. Supplemented by reference TRBV5-1 and TRBJ2-1, the full variable domain reads KAGVTQTPRYLIKTRGQQVTLSCSPISGHRSVSWYQQTPGQGLQFLFEYFSETQRNKGNFPGRFSGRQFSNSRSEMNVSTLELGDSALYLCASSIGDRGRNEQFFGPGTRLTVL.

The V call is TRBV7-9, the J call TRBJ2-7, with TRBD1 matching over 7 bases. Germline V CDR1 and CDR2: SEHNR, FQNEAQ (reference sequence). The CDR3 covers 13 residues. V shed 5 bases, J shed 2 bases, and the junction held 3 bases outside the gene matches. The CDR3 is CASSRQGTYEQYF. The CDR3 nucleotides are TGTGCCAGCAGCCGACAGGGAACCTACGAGCAGTACTTC.

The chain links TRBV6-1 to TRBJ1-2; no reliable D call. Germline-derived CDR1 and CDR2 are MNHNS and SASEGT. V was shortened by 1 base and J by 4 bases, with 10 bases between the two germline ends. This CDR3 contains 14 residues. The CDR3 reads CASSEGPGLYGYTF. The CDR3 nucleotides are TGTGCCAGCAGTGAAGGACCAGGCCTCTATGGCTACACCTTC.

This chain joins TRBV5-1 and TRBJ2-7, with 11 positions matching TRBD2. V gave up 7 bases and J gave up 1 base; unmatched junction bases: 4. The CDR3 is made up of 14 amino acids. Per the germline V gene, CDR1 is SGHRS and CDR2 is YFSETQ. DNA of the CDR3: TGCGCCAGCCAGCGACTAGCGGGGTCCTACGAGCAGTACTTC. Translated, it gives CASQRLAGSYEQYF.

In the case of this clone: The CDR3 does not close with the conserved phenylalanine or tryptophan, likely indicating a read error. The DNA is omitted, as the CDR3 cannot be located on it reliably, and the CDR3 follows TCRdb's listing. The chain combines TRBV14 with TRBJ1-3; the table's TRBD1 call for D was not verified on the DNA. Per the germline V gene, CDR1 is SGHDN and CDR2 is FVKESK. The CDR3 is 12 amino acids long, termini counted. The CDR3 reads CASSHPPGTGIS.

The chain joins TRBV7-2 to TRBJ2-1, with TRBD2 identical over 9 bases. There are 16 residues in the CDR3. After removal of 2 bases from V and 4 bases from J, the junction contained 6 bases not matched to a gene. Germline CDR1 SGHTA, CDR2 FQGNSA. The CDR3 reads CASSLKGGRGYNEQFF. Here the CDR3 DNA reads TGTGCCAGCAGCTTAAAGGGCGGGAGGGGGTACAATGAGCAGTTCTTC.

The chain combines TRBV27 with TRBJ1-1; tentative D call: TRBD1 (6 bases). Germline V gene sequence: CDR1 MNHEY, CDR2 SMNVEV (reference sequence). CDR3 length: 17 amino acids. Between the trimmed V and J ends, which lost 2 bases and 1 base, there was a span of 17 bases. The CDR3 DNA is TGTGCCAGCAGTTTACTAGCTTTTCGCAGGGGGAACACTGAAGCTTTCTTT. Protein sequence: CASSLLAFRRGNTEAFF.